This TCR beta chain was sequenced in a study of blood T cell repertoires in COVID-19. Whole-study context: Nucleic acid was either cDNA or gDNA, and it came from T cells, B-cell-depleted T cells, or PBMCs.

Participant ages covered roughly 18 to 89 years across 20 to 30 US areas. Germline assignment: CDR1 SGHNT and CDR2 YENEEA. The CDR3 extends over 13 amino acids. The V end was cut by 5 bases, the J end by 3 bases, with 11 bases between. TCRdb keeps only in-frame clones here, not all; method: immunoSEQ multiplex PCR. This repertoire shows about 180,000 clones, roughly 80% found once; its top ten account for 17%. The sample was PBMCs or T cells enriched from blood (not recorded which). This TCR came from a woman between 45 and 65 years old who had recovered from COVID-19. The V and J genes are TRBV11-3 and TRBJ2-7; possible D gene TRBD2, 7 bases. This chain's CDR3 is CASSEGGGYEQYF. CDR3 in DNA: TGTGCCAGCAGCGAAGGGGGGGGCTACGAGCAGTACTTC.